What follows is one TCR beta chain and its context. The data were produced by immunoSEQ multiplex PCR, yet TCRdb's version contains in-frame clones alone and is incomplete. The table has fewer than 600,000 clones, 79% seen once. Trimming left V 5 bases short and J 5 bases short, with 18 bases between. Germline V gives CDR1 LNHDA, CDR2 SQIVND (reference sequence). The CDR3 spans 15 residues. These data belong to a study of shared clonotypes between healthy human individuals. This receptor was obtained from a middle-aged woman in good health. Some clones in this sample may be carry-over from other donors' samples. This chain connects TRBV19 to TRBJ2-5, with D possibly being TRBD1 (5 bases). The sample taken for sequencing was PBMCs. CDR3 DNA sequence: TGTGCCAGTAGTCCCCGCGAAGGGGTTTGGGAGACCCAGTACTTC. This gives the protein CASSPREGVWETQYF.